The clone carrying this T cell receptor (beta chain) was counted at least ten times. Its antigen is undetermined. This specimen belongs to a study of T cells in Graves' hyperthyroidism and ophthalmopathy. Study results and caveats: Most thyroid clonotypes with frequency above 0.001 were detected in blood. A model built on 13 V-J features separated ophthalmopathy from stable hyperthyroidism.

PBMCs were obtained from 9.5 to 10 ml fresh peripheral blood. Amplified regions were TCR beta CDR3 sequences from RNA transcripts. HTBI primers were the set used in a first-round RT-PCR of the TCR CDR3. Each CDR3 protein gets one entry after TCRdb re-called the multiplex PCR reads with MiXCR. The data show fewer than 650,000 distinct CDR3 sequences, less than 15% seen once. CDR1 is MNHNS, CDR2 SASEGT, per germline. V lost 6 bases and J lost 0, with 16 bases in between. The CDR3 covers 16 residues. This TCR came from a woman aged 40 to 50 with Graves' hyperthyroidism. Material for sequencing was blood. The J gene is TRBJ2-3, the V gene TRBV6-1, with D possibly being TRBD2 (5 bases). This CDR3 is CASSLSGYLSTDTQYF. In DNA, the CDR3 is TGTGCCAGCAGCCTCAGCGGCTACCTTAGCACAGATACGCAGTATTTT.